This TCR beta chain emerged from a study of spatial heterogeneity in lung cancer. All TCR cDNA molecules were individually tagged with a unique molecular identifier. In TCRdb, the 5' RACE reads were re-called with MiXCR into one record per CDR3 protein. The sample yields tens of thousands of distinct CDR3 sequences, about 14% seen once. Time point defined: sample taken at primary tumor resection. Unsorted whole RNA from tumor, nontumor lung or frozen PBMC underwent sequencing. This TCR was sampled from a male donor with early-stage non-small cell lung cancer. Sequenced here: PBMCs, sampled at surgery.

The CDR3: CSLTQGGWNTEAFF. The CDR3 region has the DNA TGCAGCCTAACGCAGGGGGGATGGAACACTGAAGCTTTCTTT. The chain combines TRBV29-1 with TRBJ1-1; 7 bases map to TRBD1. Germline loops: CDR1 SQVTM, CDR2 ANQGSEA. This CDR3 has 14 residues. The V gene end was trimmed by 8 bases and the J gene end by 1 base; junction bases not matched to a gene: 10.